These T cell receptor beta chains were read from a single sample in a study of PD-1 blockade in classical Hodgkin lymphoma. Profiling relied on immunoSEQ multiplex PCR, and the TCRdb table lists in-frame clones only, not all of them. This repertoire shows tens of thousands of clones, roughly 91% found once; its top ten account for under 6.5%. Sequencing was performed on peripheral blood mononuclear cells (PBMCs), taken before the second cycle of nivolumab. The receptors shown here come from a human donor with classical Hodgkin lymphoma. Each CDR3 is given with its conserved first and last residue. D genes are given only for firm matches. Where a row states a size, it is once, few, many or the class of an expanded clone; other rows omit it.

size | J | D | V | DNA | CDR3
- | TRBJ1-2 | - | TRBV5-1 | TGCGCCAGCAGCTTAGGGTCAGGTCCCCAGGGCTACACCTTC | CASSLGSGPQGYTF
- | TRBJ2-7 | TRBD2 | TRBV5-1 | TGCGCCAGCAGCTTTACTAGCGGAAACTACGAGCAGTACTTC | CASSFTSGNYEQYF
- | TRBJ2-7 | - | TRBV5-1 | TGCGCCAGCCGACCGGGCAGGGGGACTTACGAGCAGTACTTC | CASRPGRGTYEQYF
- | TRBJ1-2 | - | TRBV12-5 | TGTGCTAGTGGTTTAGGGGATTGGGGTACAGCTAACTATGGCTACACCTTC | CASGLGDWGTANYGYTF
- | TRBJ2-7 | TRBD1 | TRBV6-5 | TGTGCCAGCAGCCCCGGGACAGGGGACGACGAGCAGTACTTC | CASSPGTGDDEQYF
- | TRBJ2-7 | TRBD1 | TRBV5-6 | TGTGCCAGCACGTCGGGACAGCTGTACTACGAGCAGTACTTC | CASTSGQLYYEQYF
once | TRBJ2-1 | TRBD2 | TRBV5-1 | TGCGCCAGCAGCACCCAGCGGGGGTCCTACAATGAGCAGTTCTTC | CASSTQRGSYNEQFF
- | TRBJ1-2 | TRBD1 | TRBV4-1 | TGCGCCAGCAGCCAAGGGACAGGGAGTGGCTATGGCTACACCTTC | CASSQGTGSGYGYTF
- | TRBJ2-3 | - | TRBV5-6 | TGTGCCAGCAGCTTGGTCCAGGGCCAGACCCCAGATACGCAGTATTTT | CASSLVQGQTPDTQYF
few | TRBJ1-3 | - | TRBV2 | TGTGCCAGCACCGTCGAAGTGTTCTCTGGAAACACCATATATTTT | CASTVEVFSGNTIYF
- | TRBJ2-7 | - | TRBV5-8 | TGTGCCAGCAGCTCCAACCCGAACCCGTACTACGAGCAGTACTTC | CASSSNPNPYYEQYF
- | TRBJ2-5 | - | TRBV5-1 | TGCGCCAGCAGCTGGGCAGGTTGGGGGGAGACCCAGTACTTC | CASSWAGWGETQYF
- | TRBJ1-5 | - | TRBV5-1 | TGCGCCAGCAGCTTGGAGGGGGGGTCAAATCAGCCCCAGCATTTT | CASSLEGGSNQPQHF
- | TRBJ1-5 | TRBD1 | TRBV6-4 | TGTGCCAGCAGTGCTGACAGGGCTTACGCGGATAGCAATCAGCCCCAGCATTTT | CASSADRAYADSNQPQHF
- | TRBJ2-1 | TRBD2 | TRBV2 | TGTGCCAGCAGTCTAGCGGGGGGGGAGTTCTTC | CASSLAGGEFF
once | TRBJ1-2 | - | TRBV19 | TGTGCCAGTAGTACCGGGGGGACATCTGTCTATGGCTACACCTTC | CASSTGGTSVYGYTF
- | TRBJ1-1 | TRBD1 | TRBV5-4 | TGTGCCAGCAGCTTTGGACAGGGAGGGAAGAACACTGAAGCTTTCTTT | CASSFGQGGKNTEAFF
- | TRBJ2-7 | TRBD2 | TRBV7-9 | TGTGCCAGCAGCTCCTCCTTAGCGGGGGACGCCTACGAGCAGTACTTC | CASSSSLAGDAYEQYF
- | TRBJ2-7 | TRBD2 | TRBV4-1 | TGCGCCAGCAGCCATCCGGGAGCGGGGGGGGTAGAGCAGTACTTC | CASSHPGAGGVEQYF
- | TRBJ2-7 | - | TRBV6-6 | TGTGCCAGCAGTAAGACCGGGACGGGATACTACGAGCAGTACTTC | CASSKTGTGYYEQYF
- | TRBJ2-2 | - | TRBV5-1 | TGCGCCAGCAGCTTGGACAGGGGAGGGACCGGGGAGCTGTTTTTT | CASSLDRGGTGELFF
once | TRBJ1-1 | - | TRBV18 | TGTGCCAGCTCACTTATGAACACTGAAGCTTTCTTT | CASSLMNTEAFF
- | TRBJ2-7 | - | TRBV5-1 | TGCGCCAGCAGCTTGAACGTGGCCCGGGGGTCCTCCTACGAGCAGTACTTC | CASSLNVARGSSYEQYF
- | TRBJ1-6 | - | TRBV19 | TGTGCCAGTAGTATGGACGGCGGGGGAAGGTCACCCCTCCACTTT | CASSMDGGGRSPLHF
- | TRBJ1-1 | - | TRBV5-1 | TGCGCCAGCAGCTTGACCTACCGGACAGCCGCAAACACTGAAGCTTTCTTT | CASSLTYRTAANTEAFF
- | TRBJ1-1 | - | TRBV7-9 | TGTGCCAGCAGCTCTAGCGGGGGCACTGAAGCTTTCTTT | CASSSSGGTEAFF
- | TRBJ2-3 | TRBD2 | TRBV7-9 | TGTGCCAGCAGCCGGGGAGAACTAGCGGGGGGCGTAGATACGCAGTATTTT | CASSRGELAGGVDTQYF
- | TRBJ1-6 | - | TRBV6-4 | TGTGCCAGCAGTGCCCATTACTCAACGACCGTTGTAAGTTCACCCCTCCACTTT | CASSAHYSTTVVSSPLHF
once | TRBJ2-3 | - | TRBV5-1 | TGCGCCAGCAGCGTAGCCTCAGCCACAGATACGCAGTATTTT | CASSVASATDTQYF
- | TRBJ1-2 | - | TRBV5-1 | TGCGCCAGCAGCTTGAATCCATCAGGAACTATCTATGGCTACACCTTC | CASSLNPSGTIYGYTF
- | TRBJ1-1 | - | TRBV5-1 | TGCGCCAGCAGCTTCAGCGGGGGAAACACTGAAGCTTTCTTT | CASSFSGGNTEAFF
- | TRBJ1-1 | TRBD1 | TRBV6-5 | TGTGCCAGCAGTTACTCCGGGACAGGGTCCACTGAAGCTTTCTTT | CASSYSGTGSTEAFF
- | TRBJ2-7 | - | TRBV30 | TGTGCCTGGAGTGTACTGTACGAGCAGTACTTC | CAWSVLYEQYF
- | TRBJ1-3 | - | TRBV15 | TGTGCCACCAGCGACGGCTCCTCTGGAAACACCATATATTTT | CATSDGSSGNTIYF
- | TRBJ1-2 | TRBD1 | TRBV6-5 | TGTGCCAGCAGTCGACAGGGTCAGGGCTACACCTTC | CASSRQGQGYTF
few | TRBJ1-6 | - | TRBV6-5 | TGTGCCAGCAAGGGTAGCTCCTATAATTCACCCCTCCACTTT | CASKGSSYNSPLHF
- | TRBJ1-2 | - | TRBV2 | TGTGCCACCCCCGCGGAGGGCTACACCTTC | CATPAEGYTF
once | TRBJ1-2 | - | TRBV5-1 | TGCGCCAGCAGCTTGGTTCAGGGAAGTGATGGCTACACCTTC | CASSLVQGSDGYTF
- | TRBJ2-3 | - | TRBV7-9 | TGTGCCAGCTCGCCGGCGGAAGGGGGTACGCAGTATTTT | CASSPAEGGTQYF
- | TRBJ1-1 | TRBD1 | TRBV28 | TGTGCCAGCAGGCCCCAGGGACAGGGGTTGAACACTGAAGCTTTCTTT | CASRPQGQGLNTEAFF
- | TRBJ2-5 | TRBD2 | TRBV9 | TGTGCCAGCAGCGTAGTTGGGGCTAGCGGGGGGGCCGGCGAGACCCAGTACTTC | CASSVVGASGGAGETQYF
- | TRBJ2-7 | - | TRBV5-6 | TGTGCCAGCTGCCCTACTGGGGAGATCTACGAGCAGTACTTC | CASCPTGEIYEQYF
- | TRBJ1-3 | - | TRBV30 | TGTGCCTGGAGAAAGTACACAGGGACCTCTGGAAACACCATATATTTT | CAWRKYTGTSGNTIYF
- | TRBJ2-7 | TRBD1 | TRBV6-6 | TGTGCCAGCAGGTGGACAGGGTCCTCCTACGAGCAGTACTTC | CASRWTGSSYEQYF
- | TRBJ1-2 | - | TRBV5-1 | TGCGCCAGCAGCTTGGGGGGCTCCTATGGCTACACCTTC | CASSLGGSYGYTF
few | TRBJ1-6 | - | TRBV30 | TGTGCCTGGAGGGGGGTGCCAAGCTCCTATAATTCACCCCTCCACTTT | CAWRGVPSSYNSPLHF
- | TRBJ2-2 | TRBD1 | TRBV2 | TGTGCCAGCAGGGAAGGCCTTTGGGACAGCCAACTTTACACCGGGGAGCTGTTTTTT | CASREGLWDSQLYTGELFF
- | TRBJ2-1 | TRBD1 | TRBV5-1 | TGCGCCAGCAGCTCGGGACAGGGTAGCTACAATGAGCAGTTCTTC | CASSSGQGSYNEQFF
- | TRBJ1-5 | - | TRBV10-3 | TGTGCCATCAGTGCTGTGGAACAGGGCTTTCAGCCCCAGCATTTT | CAISAVEQGFQPQHF
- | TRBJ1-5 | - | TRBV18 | TGTGCCAGCTCACCAGGGTTTACACAGCCCCAGCATTTT | CASSPGFTQPQHF
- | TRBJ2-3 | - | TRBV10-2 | TGCGCCAGCAGTGAGGAGATAGCCTACACAGATACGCAGTATTTT | CASSEEIAYTDTQYF
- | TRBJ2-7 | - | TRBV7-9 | TGTGCCAGCAGCCCACTACGCGCGAACAGGGAACGCCACGAGCAGTACTTC | CASSPLRANRERHEQYF
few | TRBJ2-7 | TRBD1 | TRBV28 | TGTGCCAGCAGTCCCCCCGGGACAGCTCGATACGAGCAGTACTTC | CASSPPGTARYEQYF